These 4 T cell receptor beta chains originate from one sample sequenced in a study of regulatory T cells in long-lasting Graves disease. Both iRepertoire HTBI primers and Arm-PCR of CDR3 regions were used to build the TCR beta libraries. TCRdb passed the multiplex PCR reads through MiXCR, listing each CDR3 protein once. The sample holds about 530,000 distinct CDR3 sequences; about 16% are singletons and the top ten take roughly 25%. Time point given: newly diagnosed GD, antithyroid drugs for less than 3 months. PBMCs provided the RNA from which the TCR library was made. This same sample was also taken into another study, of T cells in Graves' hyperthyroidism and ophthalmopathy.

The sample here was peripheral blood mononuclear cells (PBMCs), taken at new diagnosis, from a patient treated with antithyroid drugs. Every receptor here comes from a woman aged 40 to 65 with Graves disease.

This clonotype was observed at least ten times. Here the CDR3 reads CASSLRQGWTMNTEAFF. In DNA form, the CDR3 reads TGTGCCAGCAGTTTAAGGCAGGGATGGACCATGAACACTGAAGCTTTCTTT. V is TRBV6-2 or TRBV6-3 and J is TRBJ1-1; TRBD1 is a possible D gene (5 bases). CDR3 length equals 17 residues. CDR1 and CDR2 from the germline V gene are MNHEY and SVGEGT. V lost 4 bases and J 0 bases, leaving 18 bases between the germline ends.

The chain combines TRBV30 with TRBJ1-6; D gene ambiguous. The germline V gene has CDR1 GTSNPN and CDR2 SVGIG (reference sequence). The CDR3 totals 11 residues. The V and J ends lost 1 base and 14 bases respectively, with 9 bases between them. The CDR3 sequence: CAWSAPNTLHF. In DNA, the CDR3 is TGTGCCTGGAGTGCTCCGAACACCCTCCACTTT.

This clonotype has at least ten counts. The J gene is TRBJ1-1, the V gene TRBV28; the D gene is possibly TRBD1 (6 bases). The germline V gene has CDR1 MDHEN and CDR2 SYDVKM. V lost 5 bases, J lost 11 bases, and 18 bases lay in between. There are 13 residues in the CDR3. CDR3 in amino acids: CASSQGQDVIAFF. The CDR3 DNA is TGTGCCAGCAGTCAGGGGCAGGACGTGATCGCTTTCTTT.

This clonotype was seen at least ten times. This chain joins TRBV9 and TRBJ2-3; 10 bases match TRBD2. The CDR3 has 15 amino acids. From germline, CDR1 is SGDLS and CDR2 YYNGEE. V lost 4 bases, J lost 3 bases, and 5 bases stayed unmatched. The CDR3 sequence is CASSTLAGLTDTQYF. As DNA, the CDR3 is TGTGCCAGCAGCACACTAGCGGGACTTACAGATACGCAGTATTTT.